This T cell receptor (beta chain) comes out of a study of long-term antiretroviral therapy in people with HIV. immunoSEQ v3.0 was run at survey level. Per-sample targets for sequencing were roughly 40,000-55,000 T-cell genomes. Here immunoSEQ multiplex PCR was the method, and the copy in TCRdb shows in-frame clones only, minus some. Among about 38,000 clones listed, 80% were seen once. The specimen was unsorted PBMCs, collected 1.5 years after starting antiretroviral therapy. The sequence was obtained from a man aged 18 to 30 with HIV.

As DNA, the CDR3 is TGTGCCAGCAGCTTAGGGCTAGCGGGGGTCAAAAACATTCAGTACTTC. As protein: CASSLGLAGVKNIQYF. V and J are TRBV7-2 and TRBJ2-4; TRBD2 matches at 10 bases. The V gene's germline CDR1 is SGHTA and CDR2 FQGNSA. The junction had 3 bases not matched to a gene; V was cut back by 1 base and J by 3 bases. This CDR3 spans 16 amino acids.